The source of this TCR beta chain is a study of cytomegalovirus exposure and HLA in healthy donors. Broader study findings: Later analysis associated a missense DCLRE1C variant with TCR beta V- and J-gene trimming. When a later analysis compared HLA-associated TCR beta chains with equally common others, the HLA-associated chains turned out to be more clonally expanded and to have lower generation probabilities. TCR beta chains numbering some 160 were designated cytomegalovirus-associated.

Concerning this clone: Its antigen is not identified.

13 Jbeta primers and 60 Vbeta primers were used for the PCR. This table comes from immunoSEQ multiplex PCR, and its TCRdb copy is limited to in-frame clones, with some not included. The table shows some 250,000 clones, with about 81% occurring only once. The germline V gene has CDR1 MDHEN and CDR2 SYDVKM. This CDR3 spans 23 amino acids. Trimming took 5 bases from V and 3 from J; bases not matched to a gene: 30. This receptor was taken from a woman aged 60-75 years in good health and CMV-seropositive. What was sequenced was PBMCs. The chain has TRBV28 and TRBJ2-7; the match to TRBD2 covers 11 bases. The CDR3 protein is CASSPIQGRVSTSGSPSLYEQYF. In DNA form, the CDR3 reads TGTGCCAGCAGTCCCATACAGGGGAGGGTCTCAACTAGCGGGAGCCCCAGCCTCTACGAGCAGTACTTC.